This T cell receptor beta chain is drawn from a study of identical twins. Study-level results: Out-of-frame sharing of TCR alpha in monozygotic twins was underestimated by models.

A few counts support this clonotype. Antigen: not known. TCRdb recomputed calls from the 5' RACE reads with MiXCR, one row per CDR3 protein. The repertoire includes more than 400,000 distinct CDR3 sequences, 13% to 15% of them detected once, and roughly 0.42% sits in the top ten. This sample also belongs to another study, concerning yellow fever vaccine responses in identical twins.

This TCR was sampled from a woman younger than 35 in good health. Sequenced material: CD4+ T cells sorted from blood.

This CDR3 is CASSDYQKGLAVYNEQFF. The DNA for the CDR3 is TGTGCCAGCAGCGATTACCAAAAGGGACTAGCGGTCTACAATGAGCAGTTCTTC. The chain couples TRBV6-1 to TRBJ2-1; 11 nucleotides agree with TRBD2. V trimming: 6 bases; J trimming: 3 bases; junction bases outside the gene matches: 13. There are 18 residues in the CDR3. Germline loops: CDR1 MNHNS, CDR2 SASEGT.